Shown below are 26 T cell receptor beta chains from a single sample sequenced in a study of blood T cell repertoires in COVID-19. TCRdb's table, derived via immunoSEQ multiplex PCR, lists solely in-frame clones and lacks some. The sample records around 130,000 clones, around four fifths being singletons. Source material: peripheral blood. These receptors were taken from a man at least 80 years old with acute or convalescent COVID-19.

This clone is a singleton in its sample. V and J are TRBV7-2 and TRBJ1-1; a weak D match, TRBD1 (5 bases). This CDR3 region has 14 residues. Trimming removed 5 bases at V and 0 bases at J, with 10 bases between. The germline CDR1 and CDR2 sequences are SGHTA and FQGNSA. The CDR3 region is CASSMRTLNTEAFF. Written as DNA, the CDR3 is TGTGCCAGCAGCATGAGGACACTGAACACTGAAGCTTTCTTT. Full variable domain (remainder filled in from reference TRBV7-2 and TRBJ1-1): GAGVSQSPSNKVTEKGKDVELRCDPISGHTALYWYRQSLGQGLEFLIYFQGNSAPDKSGLPSDRFSAERTGGSVSTLTIQRTQQEDSAVYLCASSMRTLNTEAFFGQGTRLTVV.

This clone was seen only a few times. The V call is TRBV7-8, the J call TRBJ1-3, with 7 bases identical to TRBD1. This CDR3 has 18 amino acids. Germline V gene data show CDR1 as SGHVS and CDR2 as FQNEAQ. The V gene end was trimmed by 1 base and the J gene end by 0 bases; junction bases not matched to a gene: 9. The DNA for the CDR3 is TGTGCCAGCAGCTTAGGACAGACAGGGCGTTCCTCTGGAAACACCATATATTTT. It codes for CASSLGQTGRSSGNTIYF.

The count of this clone is one. The genes are TRBV11-2 and TRBJ2-2; D is possibly TRBD1 (8 bases). V shed 5 bases and J shed 4 bases, with 14 bases lying between them. Germline CDR1 reads SGHAT; CDR2 reads FQNNGV. There are 15 residues in the CDR3. The CDR3 loop is CASSTYRGGTGELFF. The CDR3 DNA reads TGTGCCAGCAGCACATACAGGGGGGGCACCGGGGAGCTGTTTTTT. The full variable domain, completed using reference TRBV11-2 and TRBJ2-2, is EAGVAQSPRYKIIEKRQSVAFWCNPISGHATLYWYQQILGQGPKLLIQFQNNGVVDDSQLPKDRFSAERLKGVDSTLKIQPAKLEDSAVYLCASSTYRGGTGELFFGEGSRLTVL.

The chain's CDR3 is CSVAGWKADTEAFF. The CDR3 region has the DNA TGCAGCGTGGCAGGGTGGAAGGCGGACACTGAAGCTTTCTTT. The chain is built from TRBV29-1 and TRBJ1-1; perhaps TRBD1 as D (5 bases). Trimming took off 6 bases at V and 3 bases at J, with 17 bases between the two ends. The CDR3 has 14 amino acids. CDR1 and CDR2 from the germline V gene are SQVTM and ANQGSEA.

V usage is TRBV10-2 and J usage is TRBJ2-1; D is uncertain. Looked up from germline, CDR1 is WSHSY and CDR2 is SAAADI. This CDR3 is built from 11 residues. The V gene lost 7 bases and the J gene lost 9 bases, with 10 bases spanning the gap. CDR3 region: CASTELGEQFF. The CDR3 coding sequence is TGCGCCAGCACCGAGCTTGGTGAGCAGTTCTTC.

V is TRBV18 and J is TRBJ2-5, with a weak D call TRBD1 (6 bases). CDR1 is KGHSH and CDR2 is LQKENI in the germline V gene. Trimming pared 4 bases from V and 0 bases from J, leaving 12 bases between. The CDR3 loop spans 15 amino acids. CDR3 DNA sequence: TGTGCCAGCTCACGTAGACAGGCCAACCAAGAGACCCAGTACTTC. It encodes CASSRRQANQETQYF. The full variable domain, with the rest looked up from reference TRBV18 and TRBJ2-5, is NAGVMQNPRHLVRRRGQEARLRCSPMKGHSHVYWYRQLPEEGLKFMVYLQKENIIDESGMPKERFSAEFPKEGPSILRIQQVVRGDSAAYFCASSRRQANQETQYFGPGTRLLVL.

The DNA of the CDR3 is TGTGCCAGCAGCCAATCCCCAGGGTCTCAAGAGACCCAGTACTTC. It specifies CASSQSPGSQETQYF. The genes are TRBV4-2 and TRBJ2-5, with a possible D match to TRBD1 (5 bases). The germline gives CDR1 LGHNA, CDR2 YNFKEQ. CDR3 length: 15 amino acids. V was cut by 2 bases and J by 2 bases, with 12 bases left in between.

This chain links TRBV18 with TRBJ2-1, with D maybe TRBD1 (7 bases). This CDR3 contains 15 residues. Trimming removed 3 bases from V and 2 bases from J, with 11 bases in between. CDR1 and CDR2 (germline): KGHSH, LQKENI. The CDR3 here is CASSPRGVAYNEQFF. CDR3 in DNA: TGTGCCAGCTCACCCAGGGGGGTCGCCTACAATGAGCAGTTCTTC. The full variable domain, its missing parts supplied by reference TRBV18 and TRBJ2-1, is NAGVMQNPRHLVRRRGQEARLRCSPMKGHSHVYWYRQLPEEGLKFMVYLQKENIIDESGMPKERFSAEFPKEGPSILRIQQVVRGDSAAYFCASSPRGVAYNEQFFGPGTRLTVL.

V gene TRBV5-6 combines with J gene TRBJ2-7; the match to TRBD1 covers 7 bases. The CDR3 covers 14 residues. V was clipped by 1 base and J by 7 bases; unmatched bases: 8. CDR1 and CDR2 from the germline V gene are SGHDT and YYEEEE. CDR3 in amino acids: CASSLLGGYGEQYF. CDR3 sequence (DNA): TGTGCCAGCAGCTTGCTAGGGGGCTACGGAGAGCAGTACTTC. Combining the CDR3 with reference TRBV5-6 and TRBJ2-7 gives the whole variable domain DAGVTQSPTHLIKTRGQQVTLRCSPKSGHDTVSWYQQALGQGPQFIFQYYEEEERQRGNFPDRFSGHQFPNYSSELNVNALLLGDSALYLCASSLLGGYGEQYFGPGTRLTVT.

The chain couples TRBV19 to TRBJ2-5; 7 bases fit TRBD1. The CDR3 is made up of 15 amino acids. V gave up 7 bases and J gave up 1 base; unmatched junction bases: 9. Germline V gene data show CDR1 as LNHDA and CDR2 as SQIVND (reference sequence). The CDR3 nucleotides read TGTGCCAGTAAGGATCTCGGGACAGTCCAAGAGACCCAGTACTTC. Protein: CASKDLGTVQETQYF.

The rearrangement uses TRBV30 and TRBJ2-3; D possibly corresponds to TRBD2 (7 bases). The CDR3 consists of 14 residues. Trimming stripped 4 bases from V and 3 bases from J, with 14 bases between. The V gene's germline CDR1 is GTSNPN and CDR2 SVGIG (reference sequence). The CDR3 sequence is CAWTPRGGTDTQYF. In DNA form, the CDR3 reads TGTGCCTGGACCCCGAGGGGGGGGACAGATACGCAGTATTTT. Variable domain in full (rest from reference TRBV30 and TRBJ2-3): SQTIHQWPATLVQPVGSPLSLECTVEGTSNPNLYWYRQAAGRGLQLLFYSVGIGQISSEVPQNLSASRPQDRQFILSSKKLLLSDSGFYLCAWTPRGGTDTQYFGPGTRLTVL.

The genes are TRBV28 and TRBJ1-3; weak D call: TRBD1 (6 bases). Germline CDR1 reads MDHEN; CDR2 reads SYDVKM. V was pared by 5 bases and J by 9 bases, with 20 bases between. This CDR3 contains 15 residues. This CDR3 is CASSPPNRAYGTIYF. The CDR3 DNA is TGTGCCAGCAGTCCCCCGAACAGGGCTTATGGCACCATATATTTT. Complete variable domain (other parts from reference TRBV28 and TRBJ1-3): DVKVTQSSRYLVKRTGEKVFLECVQDMDHENMFWYRQDPGLGLRLIYFSYDVKMKEKGDIPEGYSVSREKKERFSLILESASTNQTSMYLCASSPPNRAYGTIYFGEGSWLTVV.

The chain uses TRBV6-5 and TRBJ1-2; possibly TRBD1 for D (6 bases). The CDR3 loop spans 14 amino acids. CDR1 and CDR2 from the germline V gene are MNHEY and SVGAGI. The V end was cut by 6 bases, the J end by 2 bases, with 13 bases between. CDR3 sequence: CASRQDDRNYGYTF. In DNA form, the CDR3 reads TGTGCCAGCAGACAAGACGACAGGAACTATGGCTACACCTTC.

The J gene is TRBJ2-7, the V gene TRBV18, with a tentative D call TRBD1 (7 bases). CDR1 KGHSH and CDR2 LQKENI come from the germline V gene. The CDR3 spans 13 residues. Trimming removed 3 bases at V and 6 bases at J, with 12 bases between. The CDR3 reads CASSPTGEVEQYF. CDR3 in DNA: TGTGCCAGCTCACCCACAGGGGAGGTCGAGCAGTACTTC.

This rearrangement joins TRBV30 to TRBJ1-1, with D possibly matching TRBD1 (5 bases). Germline assignment: CDR1 GTSNPN and CDR2 SVGIG (reference sequence). The CDR3 covers 11 residues. V gave up 8 bases and J gave up 1 base, with 8 bases separating them. DNA of the CDR3: TGTGCCCAGGGAAGGAACACTGAAGCTTTCTTT. Amino acids: CAQGRNTEAFF.

This rearrangement joins TRBV10-3 to TRBJ1-1; D gene ambiguous. V was cut by 9 bases and J by 3 bases, with 14 bases left in between. The CDR3 consists of 13 residues. Germline V gene lookup returns CDR1 ENHRY and CDR2 SYGVKD. The CDR3 bases are TGTGCCATTCAGAACATTGAGGACACTGAAGCTTTCTTT. Translating gives CAIQNIEDTEAFF.

The chain joins TRBV19 to TRBJ1-2; 8 nucleotides agree with TRBD1. The CDR3 is 14 amino acids. V was clipped by 3 bases and J by 7 bases; unmatched bases: 7. Germline V CDR1 and CDR2: LNHDA, SQIVND (reference sequence). The CDR3 sequence is CASSIDRGHAGYTF. CDR3 coding DNA: TGTGCCAGTAGTATCGACAGGGGTCATGCTGGCTACACCTTC.

The chain links TRBV2 to TRBJ1-5; 8 positions match TRBD1. Trimming removed 0 bases from V and 10 bases from J; junction bases left unmatched: 8. This CDR3 is 15 amino acids long. Germline V gene sequence: CDR1 SNHLY, CDR2 FYNNEI. The CDR3 coding sequence is TGTGCCAGCAGTGAAGCGACAGGGGCCACCTACCCCCAGCATTTT. This gives the protein CASSEATGATYPQHF.

The rearrangement links TRBV9 to TRBJ2-5, with TRBD1 identical over 7 bases. Germline V CDR1 and CDR2: SGDLS, YYNGEE. The trim removed 0 bases at V and 2 bases at J, leaving 4 bases unmatched. This CDR3 is built from 15 residues. CDR3 DNA: TGTGCCAGCAGCGTAGGCGACAGGGATCAAGAGACCCAGTACTTC. Its protein product is CASSVGDRDQETQYF.

V is TRBV15 and J is TRBJ2-1; D may be TRBD1 (5 bases). V dropped 0 bases and J dropped 6 bases, with 15 bases sitting between them. The CDR3 loop spans 16 amino acids. Germline CDR1 reads LNHNV; CDR2 reads YYDKDF (reference sequence). CDR3 sequence: CATSRDPTLRGNEQFF. CDR3 nucleotides: TGTGCCACCAGCAGAGACCCGACGTTAAGGGGCAATGAGCAGTTCTTC. The variable domain in full, completed from reference TRBV15 and TRBJ2-1, reads DAMVIQNPRYQVTQFGKPVTLSCSQTLNHNVMYWYQQKSSQAPKLLFHYYDKDFNNEADTPDNFQSRRPNTSFCFLDIRSPGLGDTAMYLCATSRDPTLRGNEQFFGPGTRLTVL.

This chain connects TRBV6-4 to TRBJ1-2; 8 bases match TRBD1. Germline CDR1 is MRHNA and CDR2 is SNTAGT. CDR3 length equals 16 residues. V lost 2 bases and J lost 0; bases outside the gene matches: 5. CDR3 residues: CASSDGTGGPNYGYTF. Here the CDR3 DNA reads TGTGCCAGCAGTGACGGGACAGGAGGACCTAACTATGGCTACACCTTC.

This chain connects TRBV18 to TRBJ1-1; 9 nucleotides line up with TRBD1. The CDR3 is made up of 16 amino acids. The trim removed 6 bases at V and 0 bases at J, leaving 8 bases unmatched. Germline CDR1 reads KGHSH; CDR2 reads LQKENI. CDR3 residues: CASSLQGAGVNTEAFF. CDR3 coding DNA: TGTGCCAGCTCGTTACAGGGGGCGGGAGTGAACACTGAAGCTTTCTTT.

The chain carries TRBV7-3 and TRBJ2-6; perhaps TRBD1 as D (5 bases). Per germline, CDR1 SGHTA and CDR2 FQGTGA. The CDR3 contains 18 residues. Trimming shortened V by 4 bases and J by 1 base, and 17 bases separated the two germline ends. The CDR3 coding sequence is TGTGCCAGCAGCTCCCCAGCTGGGGCGGATTCTGGGGCCAACGTCCTGACTTTC. Translating gives CASSSPAGADSGANVLTF.

This clone was counted only a few times. J is TRBJ2-1 and V is TRBV10-3, with 10 bases fitting TRBD2. After removal of 5 bases from V and 6 bases from J, the junction contained 4 bases not matched to a gene. This CDR3 has 14 amino acids. Germline V lookup: CDR1 ENHRY, CDR2 SYGVKD. The CDR3 DNA reads as TGTGCCATCAGTCGAACTAGCGGGGTCAATGAGCAGTTCTTC. Protein sequence: CAISRTSGVNEQFF.

This sequence joins TRBV5-1 and TRBJ2-1; the D gene is possibly TRBD2 (6 bases). Trimming stripped 5 bases from V and 3 bases from J, with 15 bases between. The CDR3 runs 15 residues. In germline, CDR1 is SGHRS, CDR2 YFSETQ. The CDR3 coding sequence is TGCGCCAGCAGACCGGGACTTCTCGTCTACAATGAGCAGTTCTTC. It translates to CASRPGLLVYNEQFF.

Here the CDR3 reads CASSSRNGNEQFF. The CDR3 DNA reads as TGTGCCAGCAGCTCTCGTAACGGCAATGAGCAGTTCTTC. This chain uses TRBV5-4 with TRBJ2-1; D is ambiguous. Trimming stripped 3 bases from V and 6 bases from J, with 10 bases between. The CDR3 sequence is 13 residues long. Germline V gene data show CDR1 as SGHNT and CDR2 as YYREEE (reference sequence).